These 5 T cell receptor beta chains share one sample of origin, sequenced in a study of T and B cells in COVID-19 patients. Blood genomic DNA input for TRB amplification was about 250-500 ng. BIOMED2 TRB-A/B primer pools were used in multiplex TRB PCR. In TCRdb, the multiplex PCR reads were re-called with MiXCR into one record per CDR3 protein. The sample has thousands of distinct CDR3 sequences, approximately 30% seen once. The specimen was blood. The receptors derive from a human donor with active COVID-19. The donor label of this sample is uncertain.

The chain's CDR3 is CASTGRTKETQYF. The CDR3, as DNA: TGTGCCAGCACCGGAAGGACTAAAGAGACCCAGTACTTC. V is TRBV5-6 and J is TRBJ2-5, with TRBD2 as a possible D gene (6 bases). The CDR3 runs to 13 residues. From germline, CDR1 is SGHDT and CDR2 YYEEEE. Trimming removed 6 bases at V and 3 bases at J, with 12 bases between. Full variable domain (outside the CDR3, taken from reference TRBV5-6 and TRBJ2-5): DAGVTQSPTHLIKTRGQQVTLRCSPKSGHDTVSWYQQALGQGPQFIFQYYEEEERQRGNFPDRFSGHQFPNYSSELNVNALLLGDSALYLCASTGRTKETQYFGPGTRLLVL.

The chain has TRBV14 and TRBJ2-3, with TRBD2 identical over 7 bases. Unmatched junction bases numbered 5, after V lost 5 bases and J lost 3 bases. Germline CDR1 and CDR2: SGHDN and FVKESK. This CDR3 region has 14 residues. This CDR3 is CASSFRGVTDTQYF. The CDR3 nucleotides are TGTGCCAGCAGCTTCCGGGGGGTAACAGATACGCAGTATTTT. Drawing the rest from reference TRBV14 and TRBJ2-3, the complete variable domain is EAGVTQFPSHSVIEKGQTVTLRCDPISGHDNLYWYRRVMGKEIKFLLHFVKESKQDESGMPNNRFLAERTGGTYSTLKVQPAELEDSGVYFCASSFRGVTDTQYFGPGTRLTVL.

The rearrangement uses TRBV20-1 and TRBJ2-2, with D perhaps TRBD2 (6 bases). The germline V gene has CDR1 DFQATT and CDR2 SNEGSKA (reference sequence). The CDR3 is 16 residues long. Trimming stripped 3 bases from V and 3 bases from J, with 17 bases between. The DNA of the CDR3 is TGCAGTGCTAGGCCGTCTCGGGGGAAGCACACCGGGGAGCTGTTTTTT. It specifies CSARPSRGKHTGELFF.

The genes are TRBV5-6 and TRBJ2-1, with 7 bases lining up with TRBD1. This CDR3 is built from 16 residues. V was clipped by 3 bases and J by 0 bases; unmatched bases: 6. CDR1 SGHDT and CDR2 YYEEEE come from the germline V gene. CDR3 residues: CASSSGGQISYNEQFF. The CDR3 region has the DNA TGTGCCAGCAGCTCAGGGGGTCAAATCTCCTACAATGAGCAGTTCTTC.

This chain uses TRBV19 with TRBJ1-1, with 9 positions matching TRBD1. The J segment lost 4 bases and the V segment lost 5 bases, leaving 8 bases of the junction unmatched. The germline V gene encodes CDR1 LNHDA and CDR2 SQIVND (reference sequence). The CDR3 runs 15 residues. DNA of the CDR3: TGTGCCAGTAGTTTCTCCGGGACAGGGCTCACTGAAGCTTTCTTT. Translating gives CASSFSGTGLTEAFF.